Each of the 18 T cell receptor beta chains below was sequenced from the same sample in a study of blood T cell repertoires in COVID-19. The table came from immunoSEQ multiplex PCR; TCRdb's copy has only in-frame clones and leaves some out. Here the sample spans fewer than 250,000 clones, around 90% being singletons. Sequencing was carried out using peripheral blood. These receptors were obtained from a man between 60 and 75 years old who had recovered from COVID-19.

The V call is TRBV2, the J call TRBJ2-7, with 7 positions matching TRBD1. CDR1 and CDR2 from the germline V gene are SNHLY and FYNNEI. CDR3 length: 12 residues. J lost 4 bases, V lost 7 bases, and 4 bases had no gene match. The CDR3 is CASNRGQYEQYF. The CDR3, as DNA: TGTGCCAGCAACCGGGGACAGTACGAGCAGTACTTC.

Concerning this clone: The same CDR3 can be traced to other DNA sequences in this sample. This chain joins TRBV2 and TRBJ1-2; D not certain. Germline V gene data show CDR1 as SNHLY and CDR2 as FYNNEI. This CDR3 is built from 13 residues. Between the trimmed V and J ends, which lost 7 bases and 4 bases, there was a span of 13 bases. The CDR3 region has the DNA TGTGCCAGCACCTTGACTGGCTCCTATGGCTACACCTTC. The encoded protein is CASTLTGSYGYTF.

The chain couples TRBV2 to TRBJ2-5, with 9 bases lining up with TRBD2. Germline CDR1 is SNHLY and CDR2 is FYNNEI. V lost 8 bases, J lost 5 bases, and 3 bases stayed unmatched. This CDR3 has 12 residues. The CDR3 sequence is CASRGGVETQYF. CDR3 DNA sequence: TGTGCCAGCCGCGGGGGGGTGGAGACCCAGTACTTC.

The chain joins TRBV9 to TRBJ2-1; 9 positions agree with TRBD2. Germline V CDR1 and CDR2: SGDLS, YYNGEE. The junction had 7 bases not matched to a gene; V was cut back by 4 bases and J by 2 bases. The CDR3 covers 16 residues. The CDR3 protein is CASSNQASGTYNEQFF. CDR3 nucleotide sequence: TGTGCCAGCAGCAATCAGGCTAGCGGGACCTACAATGAGCAGTTCTTC. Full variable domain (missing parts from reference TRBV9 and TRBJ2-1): DSGVTQTPKHLITATGQRVTLRCSPRSGDLSVYWYQQSLDQGLQFLIQYYNGEERAKGNILERFSAQQFPDLHSELNLSSLELGDSALYFCASSNQASGTYNEQFFGPGTRLTVL.

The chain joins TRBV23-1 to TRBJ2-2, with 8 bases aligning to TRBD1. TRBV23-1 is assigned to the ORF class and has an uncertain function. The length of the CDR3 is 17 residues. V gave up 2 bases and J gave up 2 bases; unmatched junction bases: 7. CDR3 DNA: TGCGCCAGCAGTCAAGGGGACAGGAGGGATAACACCGGGGAGCTGTTTTTT. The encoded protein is CASSQGDRRDNTGELFF.

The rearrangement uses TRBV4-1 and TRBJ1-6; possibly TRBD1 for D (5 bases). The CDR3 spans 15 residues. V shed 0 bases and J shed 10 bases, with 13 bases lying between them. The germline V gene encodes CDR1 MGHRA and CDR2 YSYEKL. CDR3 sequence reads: CASSQELGPGSPLHF. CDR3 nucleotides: TGCGCCAGCAGCCAAGAACTGGGGCCAGGCTCACCCCTCCACTTT.

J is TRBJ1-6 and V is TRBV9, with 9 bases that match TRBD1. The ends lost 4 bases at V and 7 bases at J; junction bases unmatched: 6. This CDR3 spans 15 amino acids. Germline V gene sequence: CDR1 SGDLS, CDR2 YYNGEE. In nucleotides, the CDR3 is TGTGCCAGCAGCAATACAGGGGGCGGGAATTCACCCCTCCACTTT. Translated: CASSNTGGGNSPLHF.

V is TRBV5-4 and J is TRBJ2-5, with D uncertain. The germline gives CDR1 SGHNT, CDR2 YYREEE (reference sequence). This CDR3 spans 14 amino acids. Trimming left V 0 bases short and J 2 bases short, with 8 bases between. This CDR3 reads CASSLAESQETQYF. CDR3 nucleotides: TGTGCCAGCAGCTTGGCCGAGTCACAAGAGACCCAGTACTTC.

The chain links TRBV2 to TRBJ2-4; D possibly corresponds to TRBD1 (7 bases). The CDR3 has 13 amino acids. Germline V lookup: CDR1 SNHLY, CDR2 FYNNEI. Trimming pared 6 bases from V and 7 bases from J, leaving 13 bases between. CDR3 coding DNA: TGTGCCAGCAGAGGAGGGGGCGGGAACATTCAGTACTTC. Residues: CASRGGGGNIQYF. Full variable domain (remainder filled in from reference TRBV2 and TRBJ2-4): EPEVTQTPSHQVTQMGQEVILRCVPISNHLYFYWYRQILGQKVEFLVSFYNNEISEKSEIFDDQFSVERPDGSNFTLKIRSTKLEDSAMYFCASRGGGGNIQYFGAGTRLSVL.

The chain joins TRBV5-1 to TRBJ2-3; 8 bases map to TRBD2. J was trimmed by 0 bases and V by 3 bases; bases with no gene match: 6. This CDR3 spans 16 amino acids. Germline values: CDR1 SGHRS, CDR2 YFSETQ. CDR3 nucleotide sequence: TGCGCCAGCAGCTCCGGGACTAGGACTAGCACAGATACGCAGTATTTT. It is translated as CASSSGTRTSTDTQYF.

CDR3 region: CASTSGALNTEAFF. As DNA, the CDR3 is TGTGCCAGTACCTCAGGGGCGCTGAACACTGAAGCTTTCTTT. V gene TRBV19 combines with J gene TRBJ1-1; possible D gene TRBD1, 6 bases. The CDR3 has 14 residues. Germline assignment: CDR1 LNHDA and CDR2 SQIVND (reference sequence). V lost 7 bases and J lost 0, with 12 bases in between.

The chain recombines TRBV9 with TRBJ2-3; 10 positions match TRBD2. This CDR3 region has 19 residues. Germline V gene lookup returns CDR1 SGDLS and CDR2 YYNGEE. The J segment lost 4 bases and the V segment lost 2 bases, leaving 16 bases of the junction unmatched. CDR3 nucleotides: TGTGCCAGCAGCGTTGGATCTAGCGGGGGAACCACAAGAGCAGATACGCAGTATTTT. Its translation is CASSVGSSGGTTRADTQYF.

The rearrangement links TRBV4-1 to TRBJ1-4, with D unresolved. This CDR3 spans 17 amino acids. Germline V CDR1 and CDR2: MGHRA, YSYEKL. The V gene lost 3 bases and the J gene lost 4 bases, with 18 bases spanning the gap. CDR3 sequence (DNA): TGCGCCAGCAGCCAGGGAGTAACCCACGTGGGTAATGAAAAACTGTTTTTT. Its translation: CASSQGVTHVGNEKLFF.

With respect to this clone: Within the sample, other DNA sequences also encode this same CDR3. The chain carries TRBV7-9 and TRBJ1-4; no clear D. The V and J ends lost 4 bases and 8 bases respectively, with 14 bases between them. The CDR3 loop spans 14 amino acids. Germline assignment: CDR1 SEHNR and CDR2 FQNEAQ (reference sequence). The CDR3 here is CASSSTTGNEKLFF. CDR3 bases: TGTGCCAGCAGCTCTACTACCGGGAACGAAAAACTGTTTTTT.

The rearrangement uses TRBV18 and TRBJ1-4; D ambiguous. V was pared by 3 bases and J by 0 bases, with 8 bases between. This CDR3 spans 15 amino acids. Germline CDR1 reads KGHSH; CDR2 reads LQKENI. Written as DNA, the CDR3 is TGTGCCAGCTCACCCGTAGCTGCAACTAATGAAAAACTGTTTTTT. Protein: CASSPVAATNEKLFF.

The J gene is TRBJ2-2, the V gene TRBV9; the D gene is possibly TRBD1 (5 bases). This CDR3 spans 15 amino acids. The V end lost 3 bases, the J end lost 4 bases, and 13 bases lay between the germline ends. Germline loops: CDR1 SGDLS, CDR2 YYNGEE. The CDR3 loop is CASSAQGAVTGELFF. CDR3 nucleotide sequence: TGTGCCAGCAGCGCCCAGGGTGCGGTCACCGGGGAGCTGTTTTTT.

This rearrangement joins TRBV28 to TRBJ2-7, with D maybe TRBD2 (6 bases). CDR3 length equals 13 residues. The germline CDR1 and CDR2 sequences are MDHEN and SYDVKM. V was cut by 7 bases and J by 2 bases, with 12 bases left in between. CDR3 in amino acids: CASTPGGTYEQYF. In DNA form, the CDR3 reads TGTGCCAGCACCCCTGGCGGGACCTACGAGCAGTACTTC.

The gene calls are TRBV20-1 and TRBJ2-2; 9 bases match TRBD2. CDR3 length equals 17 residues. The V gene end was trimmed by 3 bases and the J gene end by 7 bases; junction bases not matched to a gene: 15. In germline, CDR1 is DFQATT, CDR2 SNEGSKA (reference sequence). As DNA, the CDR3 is TGCAGTGCTAGTGTGTGGGCGGGAGGGAGAGTTGACGGGGAGCTGTTTTTT. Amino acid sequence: CSASVWAGGRVDGELFF.